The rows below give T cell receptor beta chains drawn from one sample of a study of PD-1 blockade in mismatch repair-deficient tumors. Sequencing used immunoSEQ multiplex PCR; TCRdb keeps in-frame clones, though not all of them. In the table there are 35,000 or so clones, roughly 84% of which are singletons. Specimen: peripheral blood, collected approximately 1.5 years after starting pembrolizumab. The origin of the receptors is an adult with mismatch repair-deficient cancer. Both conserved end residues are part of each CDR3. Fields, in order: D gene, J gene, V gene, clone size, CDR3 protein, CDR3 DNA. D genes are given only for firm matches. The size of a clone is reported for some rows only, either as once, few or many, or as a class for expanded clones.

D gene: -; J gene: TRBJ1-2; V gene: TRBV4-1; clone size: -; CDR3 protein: CASSQDGTANYGYTF; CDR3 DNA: TGCGCCAGCAGCCAAGATGGTACAGCTAACTATGGCTACACCTTC
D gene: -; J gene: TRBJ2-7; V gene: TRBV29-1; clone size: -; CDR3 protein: CSVEEPRGSEQYF; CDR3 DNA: TGCAGCGTTGAAGAACCCCGGGGTAGCGAGCAGTACTTC
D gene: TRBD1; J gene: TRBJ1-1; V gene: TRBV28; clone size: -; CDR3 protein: CASTSWGQGNTEAFF; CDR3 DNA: TGTGCCAGCACCTCATGGGGACAGGGGAACACTGAAGCTTTCTTT
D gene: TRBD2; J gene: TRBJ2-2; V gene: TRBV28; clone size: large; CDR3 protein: CASSRTSASGELFF; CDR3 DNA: TGTGCCAGCAGTCGGACTAGCGCTTCCGGGGAGCTGTTTTTT
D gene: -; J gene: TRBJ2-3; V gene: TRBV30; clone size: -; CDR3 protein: CAWRITADTQYF; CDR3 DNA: TGTGCCTGGAGAATTACTGCGGATACGCAGTATTTT
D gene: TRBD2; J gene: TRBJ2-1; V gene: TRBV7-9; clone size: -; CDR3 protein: CASSFLTYSGRTYNEQFF; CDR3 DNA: TGTGCCAGCAGCTTTCTCACCTATAGCGGGAGGACCTACAATGAGCAGTTCTTC
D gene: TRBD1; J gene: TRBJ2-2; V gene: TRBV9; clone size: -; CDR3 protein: CASSPRTGETGELFF; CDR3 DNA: TGTGCCAGCTCGCCCCGGACAGGGGAAACCGGGGAGCTGTTTTTT
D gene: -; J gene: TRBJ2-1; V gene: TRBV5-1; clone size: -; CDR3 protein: CASSLSMGSYNEQFF; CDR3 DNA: TGCGCCAGCAGCTTGTCAATGGGCTCCTACAATGAGCAGTTCTTC
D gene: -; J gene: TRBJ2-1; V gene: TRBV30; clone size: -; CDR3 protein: CAWTPVGRVSYNEQFF; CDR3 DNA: TGTGCCTGGACCCCGGTGGGTAGAGTCTCCTACAATGAGCAGTTCTTC
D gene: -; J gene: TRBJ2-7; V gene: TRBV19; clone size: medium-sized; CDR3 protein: CASSTTYRDEQYF; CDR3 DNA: TGTGCCAGTAGCACGACATACAGGGACGAGCAGTACTTC
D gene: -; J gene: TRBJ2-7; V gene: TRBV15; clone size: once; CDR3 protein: CATSRGAGGEQYF; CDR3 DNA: TGTGCCACCAGCAGAGGGGCGGGCGGCGAGCAGTACTTC
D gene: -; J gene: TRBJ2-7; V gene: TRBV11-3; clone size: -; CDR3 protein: CASSLDPEVFAYEQYF; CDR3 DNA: TGTGCCAGCAGCTTAGACCCCGAGGTGTTTGCCTACGAGCAGTACTTC
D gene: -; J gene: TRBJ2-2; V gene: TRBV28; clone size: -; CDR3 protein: CASRNSGTGDTGELFF; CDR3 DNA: TGTGCCAGCAGAAACTCAGGGACGGGTGACACCGGGGAGCTGTTTTTT
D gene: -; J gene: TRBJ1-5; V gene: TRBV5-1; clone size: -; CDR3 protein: CASSPSISSALLSNQPQHF; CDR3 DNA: TGCGCCAGCAGCCCGTCGATTTCGTCGGCCCTCTTAAGCAATCAGCCCCAGCATTTT
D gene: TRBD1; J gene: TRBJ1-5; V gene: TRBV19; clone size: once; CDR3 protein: CASRSKGQGNSNQPQHF; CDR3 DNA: TGTGCCAGTAGATCAAAGGGACAGGGGAATTCAAATCAGCCCCAGCATTTT
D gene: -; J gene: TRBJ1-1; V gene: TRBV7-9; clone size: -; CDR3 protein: CASSLPRSVTYTEAFF; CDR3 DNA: TGTGCCAGCAGCTTACCGAGGTCCGTAACCTACACTGAAGCTTTCTTT
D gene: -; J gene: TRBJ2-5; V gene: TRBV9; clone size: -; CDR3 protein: CASRGDLETQYF; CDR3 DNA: TGTGCCAGCAGGGGGGACCTGGAGACCCAGTACTTC
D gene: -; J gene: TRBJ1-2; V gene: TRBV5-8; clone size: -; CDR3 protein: CASSPRGSYGYTF; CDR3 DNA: TGTGCCAGCAGCCCGAGGGGGTCCTATGGCTACACCTTC
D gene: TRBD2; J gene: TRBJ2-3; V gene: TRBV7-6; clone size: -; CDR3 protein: CASQGLAGADTQYF; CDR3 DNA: TGTGCCAGCCAGGGCCTAGCGGGAGCAGATACGCAGTATTTT
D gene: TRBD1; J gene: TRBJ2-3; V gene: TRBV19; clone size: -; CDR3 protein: CASSIGGTGALDTQYF; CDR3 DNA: TGTGCCAGTAGTATTGGGGGAACAGGGGCTTTAGATACGCAGTATTTT
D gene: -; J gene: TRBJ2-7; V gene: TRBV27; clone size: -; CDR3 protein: CASSFRGDTNAPYEQYF; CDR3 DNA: TGTGCCAGCAGTTTCCGAGGGGACACCAACGCTCCCTACGAGCAGTACTTC
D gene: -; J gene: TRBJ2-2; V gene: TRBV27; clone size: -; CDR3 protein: CASREGAYTGELFF; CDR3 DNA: TGTGCCAGCAGGGAGGGGGCCTACACCGGGGAGCTGTTTTTT
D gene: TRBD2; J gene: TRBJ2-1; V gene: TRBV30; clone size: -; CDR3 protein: CAWSVERDVENEQFF; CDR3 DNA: TGTGCCTGGAGTGTGGAGCGGGATGTTGAGAATGAGCAGTTCTTC
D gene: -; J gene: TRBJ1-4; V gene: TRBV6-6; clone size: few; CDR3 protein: CASSSRGQGNEKLFF; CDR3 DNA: TGTGCCAGTAGTTCGCGGGGGCAGGGGAATGAAAAACTGTTTTTT
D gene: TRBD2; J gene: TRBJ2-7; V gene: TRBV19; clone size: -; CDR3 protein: CASSTGLAGAYEQYF; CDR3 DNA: TGTGCCAGTAGCACGGGACTAGCGGGAGCTTACGAGCAGTACTTC
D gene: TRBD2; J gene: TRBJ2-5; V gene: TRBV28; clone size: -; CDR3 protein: CASSLSSGTQETQYF; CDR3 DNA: TGTGCCAGCAGTTTGTCTAGCGGGACCCAAGAGACCCAGTACTTC
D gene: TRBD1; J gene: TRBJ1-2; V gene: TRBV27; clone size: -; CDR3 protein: CASREDRGGGYTF; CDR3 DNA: TGTGCCAGCAGGGAGGACAGGGGGGGTGGCTACACCTTC
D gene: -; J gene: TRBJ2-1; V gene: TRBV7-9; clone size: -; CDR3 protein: CASSLLAHNEQFF; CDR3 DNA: TGTGCCAGCAGCCTACTAGCCCACAATGAGCAGTTCTTC
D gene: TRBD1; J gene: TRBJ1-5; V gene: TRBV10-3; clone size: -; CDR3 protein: CAITLGQATQPQHF; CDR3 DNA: TGTGCCATCACCTTGGGACAGGCGACTCAGCCCCAGCATTTT
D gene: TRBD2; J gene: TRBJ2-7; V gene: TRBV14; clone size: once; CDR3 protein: CASSQRGGGAYEQYF; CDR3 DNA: TGTGCCAGCAGCCAACGGGGCGGGGGAGCCTACGAGCAGTACTTC
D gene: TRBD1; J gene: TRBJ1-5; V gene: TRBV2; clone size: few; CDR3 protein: CASRGTGGSNQPQHF; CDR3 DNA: TGTGCCAGCAGGGGGACAGGGGGCAGCAATCAGCCCCAGCATTTT
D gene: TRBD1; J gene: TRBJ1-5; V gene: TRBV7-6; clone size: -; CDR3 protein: CASSRGTGSNQPQHF; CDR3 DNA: TGTGCCAGCAGCCGAGGGACAGGGAGCAATCAGCCCCAGCATTTT
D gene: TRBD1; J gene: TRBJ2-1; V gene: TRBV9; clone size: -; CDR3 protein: CASSVWDRGAAEQFF; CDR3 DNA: TGTGCCAGCAGCGTTTGGGACAGGGGAGCGGCTGAGCAGTTCTTC
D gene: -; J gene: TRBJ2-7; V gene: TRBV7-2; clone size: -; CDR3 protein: CASSLQGRSGEQYF; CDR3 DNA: TGTGCCAGCAGCCTCCAAGGACGGTCTGGGGAGCAGTACTTC
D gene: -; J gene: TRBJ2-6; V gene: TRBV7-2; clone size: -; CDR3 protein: CAGSLARGVGANVLTF; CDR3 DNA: TGTGCCGGCAGCTTAGCGCGGGGTGTCGGGGCCAACGTCCTGACTTTC
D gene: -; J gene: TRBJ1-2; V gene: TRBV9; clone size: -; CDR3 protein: CASSVDGQANYGYTF; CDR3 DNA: TGTGCCAGCAGCGTAGATGGCCAAGCTAACTATGGCTACACCTTC
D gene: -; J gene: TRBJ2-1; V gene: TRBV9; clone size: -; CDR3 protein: CASSGVTTSYNEQFF; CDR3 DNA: TGTGCCAGCAGCGGGGTAACTACTAGCTACAATGAGCAGTTCTTC
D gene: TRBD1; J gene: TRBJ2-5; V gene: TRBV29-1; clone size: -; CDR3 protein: CSVGRTGGTQYF; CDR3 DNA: TGCAGCGTTGGACGGACAGGGGGAACCCAGTACTTC
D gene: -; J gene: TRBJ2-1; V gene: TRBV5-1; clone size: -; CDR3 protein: CASSIYNEQFF; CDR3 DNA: TGCGCCAGCAGCATATACAATGAGCAGTTCTTC
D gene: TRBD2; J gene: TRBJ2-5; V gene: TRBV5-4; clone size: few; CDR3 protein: CASSLVLAGVETQYF; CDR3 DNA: TGTGCCAGCAGCTTGGTTCTAGCGGGAGTTGAGACCCAGTACTTC
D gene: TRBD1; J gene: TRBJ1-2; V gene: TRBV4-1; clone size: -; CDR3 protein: CASSQVRDSRTF; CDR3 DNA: TGCGCCAGCAGCCAAGTACGGGACAGTCGTACCTTC
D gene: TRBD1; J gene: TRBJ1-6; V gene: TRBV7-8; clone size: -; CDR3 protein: CASSHGQGAGNNSPLHF; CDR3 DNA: TGTGCCAGCAGCCACGGACAGGGGGCCGGTAACAATTCACCCCTCCACTTT
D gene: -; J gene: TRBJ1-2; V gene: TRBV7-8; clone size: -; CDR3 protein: CASSLVVSRGNYGYTF; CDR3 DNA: TGTGCCAGCAGCTTAGTCGTCAGCCGGGGGAACTATGGCTACACCTTC
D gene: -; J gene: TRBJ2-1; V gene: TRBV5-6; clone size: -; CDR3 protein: CASSLGQGPHNEQFF; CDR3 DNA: TGTGCCAGCAGCTTGGGGCAGGGACCGCACAATGAGCAGTTCTTC
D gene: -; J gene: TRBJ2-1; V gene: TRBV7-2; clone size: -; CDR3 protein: CASRLEGLAFNEQFF; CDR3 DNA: TGTGCCAGCAGACTAGAAGGCCTAGCATTCAATGAGCAGTTCTTC
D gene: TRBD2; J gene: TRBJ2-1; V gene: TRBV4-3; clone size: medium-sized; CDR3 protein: CASSRVAGGANNEQFF; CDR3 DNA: TGCGCCAGCAGCCGAGTAGCGGGAGGGGCAAACAATGAGCAGTTCTTC
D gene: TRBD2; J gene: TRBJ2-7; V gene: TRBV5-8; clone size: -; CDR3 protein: CASSFQTSGRGSEQYF; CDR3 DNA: TGTGCCAGCAGCTTCCAGACTAGCGGGAGAGGCAGCGAGCAGTACTTC
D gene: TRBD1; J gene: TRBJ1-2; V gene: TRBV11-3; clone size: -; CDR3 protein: CASSPLGQGIYGYTF; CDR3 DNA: TGTGCCAGCAGCCCGCTGGGACAGGGGATTTATGGCTACACCTTC
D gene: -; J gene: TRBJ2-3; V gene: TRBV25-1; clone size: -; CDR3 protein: CASSEYRVGGRNTQYF; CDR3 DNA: TGTGCCAGCAGTGAATATCGAGTTGGAGGGAGAAATACGCAGTATTTT
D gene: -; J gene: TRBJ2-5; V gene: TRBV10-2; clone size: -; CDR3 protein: CASLPTRAQETQYF; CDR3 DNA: TGCGCCAGCCTCCCTACCAGAGCTCAAGAGACCCAGTACTTC